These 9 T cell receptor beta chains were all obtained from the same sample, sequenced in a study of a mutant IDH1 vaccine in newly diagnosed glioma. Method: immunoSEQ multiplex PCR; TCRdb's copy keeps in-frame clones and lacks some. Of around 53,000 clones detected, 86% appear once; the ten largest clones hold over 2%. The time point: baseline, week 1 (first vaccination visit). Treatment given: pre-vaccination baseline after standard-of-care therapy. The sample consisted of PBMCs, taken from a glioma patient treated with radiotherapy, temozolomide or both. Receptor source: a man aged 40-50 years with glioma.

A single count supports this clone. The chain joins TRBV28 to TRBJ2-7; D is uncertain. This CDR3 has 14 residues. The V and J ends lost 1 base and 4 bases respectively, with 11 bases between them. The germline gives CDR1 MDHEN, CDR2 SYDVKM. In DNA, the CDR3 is TGTGCCAGCAGTTTATTTCCAGTAATATACGAGCAGTACTTC. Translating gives CASSLFPVIYEQYF.

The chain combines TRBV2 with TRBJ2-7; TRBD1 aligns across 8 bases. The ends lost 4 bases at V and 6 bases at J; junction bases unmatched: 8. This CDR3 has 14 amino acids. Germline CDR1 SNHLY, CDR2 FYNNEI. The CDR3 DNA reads TGTGCCAGCAGTGTCGGGCAGGGGGCGCGCGAGCAGTACTTC. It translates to CASSVGQGAREQYF.

The CDR3 sequence is CASSFGGQGHGYTF. The CDR3 nucleotides are TGTGCCAGCAGCTTCGGCGGACAGGGCCATGGCTACACCTTC. The J gene is TRBJ1-2, the V gene TRBV5-4; 8 positions match TRBD1. V gave up 2 bases and J gave up 6 bases; unmatched junction bases: 6. CDR1 and CDR2 (germline): SGHNT, YYREEE (reference sequence). CDR3 length: 14 amino acids.

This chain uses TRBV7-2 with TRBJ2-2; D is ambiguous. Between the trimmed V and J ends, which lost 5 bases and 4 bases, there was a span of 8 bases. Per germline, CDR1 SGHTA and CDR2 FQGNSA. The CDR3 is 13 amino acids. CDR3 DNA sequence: TGTGCCAGCAGCCCGCGAACCACCGGGGAGCTGTTTTTT. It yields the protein CASSPRTTGELFF.

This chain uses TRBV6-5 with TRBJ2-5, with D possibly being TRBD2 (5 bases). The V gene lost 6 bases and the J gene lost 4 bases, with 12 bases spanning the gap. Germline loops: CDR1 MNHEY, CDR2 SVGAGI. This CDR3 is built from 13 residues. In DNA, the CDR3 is TGTGCCAGCAGGAGAGGGTTTTCAGAGACCCAGTACTTC. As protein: CASRRGFSETQYF.

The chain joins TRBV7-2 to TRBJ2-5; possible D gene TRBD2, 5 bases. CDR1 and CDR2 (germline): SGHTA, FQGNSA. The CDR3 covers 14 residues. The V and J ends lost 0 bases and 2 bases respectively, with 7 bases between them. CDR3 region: CASSLAGIQETQYF. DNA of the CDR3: TGTGCCAGCAGCTTAGCCGGGATTCAAGAGACCCAGTACTTC.

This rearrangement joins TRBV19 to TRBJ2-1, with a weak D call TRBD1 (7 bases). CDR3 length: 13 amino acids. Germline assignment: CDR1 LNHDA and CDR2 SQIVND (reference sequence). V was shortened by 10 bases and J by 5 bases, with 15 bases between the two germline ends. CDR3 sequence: CATEDRTNNEQFF. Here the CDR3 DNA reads TGTGCCACTGAGGACAGGACTAACAATGAGCAGTTCTTC.

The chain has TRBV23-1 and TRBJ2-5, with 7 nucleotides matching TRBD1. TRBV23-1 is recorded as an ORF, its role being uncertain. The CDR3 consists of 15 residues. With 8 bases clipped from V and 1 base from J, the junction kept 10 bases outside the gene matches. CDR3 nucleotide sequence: TGCGCCAGCGGCCTTACCGGGACAGCCCAAGAGACCCAGTACTTC. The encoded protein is CASGLTGTAQETQYF.

In DNA form, the CDR3 reads TGTGCCAGCAGCGTAGAAAATCAGGGCCCTGGAAACACCATATATTTT. Amino acids: CASSVENQGPGNTIYF. This chain links TRBV9 with TRBJ1-3; D possibly corresponds to TRBD1 (5 bases). CDR1 is SGDLS and CDR2 is YYNGEE in the germline V gene. This CDR3 contains 16 residues. Trimming removed 0 bases from V and 2 bases from J, with 12 bases in between.